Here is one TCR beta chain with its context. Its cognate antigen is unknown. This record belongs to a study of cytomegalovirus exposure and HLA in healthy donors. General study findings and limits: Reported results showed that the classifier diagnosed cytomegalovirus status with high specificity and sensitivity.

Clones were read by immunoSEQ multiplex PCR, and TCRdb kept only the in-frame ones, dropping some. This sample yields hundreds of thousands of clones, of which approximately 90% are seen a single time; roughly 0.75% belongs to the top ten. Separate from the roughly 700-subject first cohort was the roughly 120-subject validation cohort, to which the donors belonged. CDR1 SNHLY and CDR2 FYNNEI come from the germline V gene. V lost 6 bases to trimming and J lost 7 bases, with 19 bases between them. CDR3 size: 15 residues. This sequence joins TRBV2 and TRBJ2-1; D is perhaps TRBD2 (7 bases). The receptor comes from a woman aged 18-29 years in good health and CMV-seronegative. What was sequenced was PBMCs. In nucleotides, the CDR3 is TGTGCCAGCAGCTCGCAAGGGGGGGCGATAAATGAGCAGTTCTTC. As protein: CASSSQGGAINEQFF.